This T cell receptor beta chain was found in a study of blood T cell repertoires in COVID-19. The V gene's germline CDR1 is KGHSH and CDR2 LQKENI. The ends were cut back, 1 base at V and 5 bases at J, with 12 bases in the middle. The CDR3 totals 15 residues. Assay used: immunoSEQ multiplex PCR; TCRdb lists only in-frame clones, some missing. The sample includes under 150,000 clones, around 81% seen only once; the top ten take nearly 3%. The material sequenced was peripheral blood. The source is a woman aged 35 to 49 with active or convalescent COVID-19. The gene calls are TRBV18 and TRBJ1-5; tentative D call: TRBD1 (6 bases). The CDR3 loop is CASSPRGGSDQPQHF. The CDR3 DNA reads TGTGCCAGCTCACCACGGGGGGGCTCGGATCAGCCCCAGCATTTT. The full variable domain, its missing parts supplied by reference TRBV18 and TRBJ1-5, is NAGVMQNPRHLVRRRGQEARLRCSPMKGHSHVYWYRQLPEEGLKFMVYLQKENIIDESGMPKERFSAEFPKEGPSILRIQQVVRGDSAAYFCASSPRGGSDQPQHFGDGTRLSIL.